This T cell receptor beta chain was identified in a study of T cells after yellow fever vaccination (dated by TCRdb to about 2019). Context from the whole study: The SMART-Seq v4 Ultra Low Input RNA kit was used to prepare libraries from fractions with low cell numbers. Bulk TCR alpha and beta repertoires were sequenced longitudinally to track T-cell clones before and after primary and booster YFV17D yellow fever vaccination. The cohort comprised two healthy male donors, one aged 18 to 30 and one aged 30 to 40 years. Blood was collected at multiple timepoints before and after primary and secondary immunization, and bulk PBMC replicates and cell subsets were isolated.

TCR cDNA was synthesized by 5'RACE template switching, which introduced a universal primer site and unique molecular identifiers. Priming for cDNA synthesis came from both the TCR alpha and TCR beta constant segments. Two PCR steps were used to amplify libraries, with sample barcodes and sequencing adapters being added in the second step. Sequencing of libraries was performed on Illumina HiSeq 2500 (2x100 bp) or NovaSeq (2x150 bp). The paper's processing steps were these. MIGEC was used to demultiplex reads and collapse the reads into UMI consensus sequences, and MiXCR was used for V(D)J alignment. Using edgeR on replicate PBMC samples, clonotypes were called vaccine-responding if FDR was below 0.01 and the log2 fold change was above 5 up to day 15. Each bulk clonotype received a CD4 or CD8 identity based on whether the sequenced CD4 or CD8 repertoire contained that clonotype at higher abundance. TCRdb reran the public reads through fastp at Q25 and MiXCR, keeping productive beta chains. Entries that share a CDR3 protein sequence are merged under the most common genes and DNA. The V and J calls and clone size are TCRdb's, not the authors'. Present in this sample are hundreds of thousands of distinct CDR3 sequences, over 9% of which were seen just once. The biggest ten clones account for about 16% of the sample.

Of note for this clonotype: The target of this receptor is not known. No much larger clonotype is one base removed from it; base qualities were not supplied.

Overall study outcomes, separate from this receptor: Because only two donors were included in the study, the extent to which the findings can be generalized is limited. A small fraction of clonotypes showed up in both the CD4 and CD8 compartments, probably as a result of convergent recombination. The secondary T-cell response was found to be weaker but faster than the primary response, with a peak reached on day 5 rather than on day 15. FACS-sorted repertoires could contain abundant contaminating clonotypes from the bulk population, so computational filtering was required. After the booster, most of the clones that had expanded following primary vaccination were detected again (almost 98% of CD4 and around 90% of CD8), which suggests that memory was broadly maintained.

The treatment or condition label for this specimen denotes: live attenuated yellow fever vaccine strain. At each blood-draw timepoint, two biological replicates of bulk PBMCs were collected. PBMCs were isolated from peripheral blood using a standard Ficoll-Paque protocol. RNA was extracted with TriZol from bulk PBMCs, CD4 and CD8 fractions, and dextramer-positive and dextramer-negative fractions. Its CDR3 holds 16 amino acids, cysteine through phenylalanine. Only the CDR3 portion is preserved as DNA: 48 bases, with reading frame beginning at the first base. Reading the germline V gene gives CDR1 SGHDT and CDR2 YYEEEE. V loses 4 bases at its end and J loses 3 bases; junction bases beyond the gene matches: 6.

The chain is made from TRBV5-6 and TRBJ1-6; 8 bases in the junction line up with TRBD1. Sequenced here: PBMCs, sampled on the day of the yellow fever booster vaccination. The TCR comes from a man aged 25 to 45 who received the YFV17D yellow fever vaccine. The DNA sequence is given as TGTGCCAGCAGCCGACGGGACAGGATCTATAATTCACCCCTCCACTTT. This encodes CASSRRDRIYNSPLHF.